Below, 15 T cell receptor beta chains from the same sample are listed, as sequenced in a study of blood T cells in healthy people across ages. It was with a sample-barcoded 5' primer and a J-beta primer mix that a second PCR of about 6 to 12 cycles was run. TCRdb ran MiXCR on the 5' RACE reads and lists one entry per CDR3 protein. The sample lists around 940,000 distinct CDR3 sequences; 51% were seen once. Sequencing input: blood. The receptors originated from a woman aged 60-70 years in good health.

The chain joins TRBV18 to TRBJ2-7, with a weak D call TRBD2 (6 bases). The assigned J gene may be wrong: the sequence end matches TRBJ2-4 better. Germline CDR1 and CDR2: KGHSH and LQKENI. The CDR3 has 16 residues. The CDR3 DNA reads as TGTGCCAGCTCACCATATCCCCTGACTAGTGGAAACATTCAGTACTTC. Translated: CASSPYPLTSGNIQYF.

The chain recombines TRBV29-1 with TRBJ1-2; D call uncertain. The CDR3 is 12 amino acids. V lost 6 bases and J 8 bases, leaving 16 bases between the germline ends. Germline V gene lookup returns CDR1 SQVTM and CDR2 ANQGSEA. CDR3 sequence (DNA): TGCAGCGTGCCCCTCTTATTTCTCGGCTACACCTTC. This codes for CSVPLLFLGYTF.

The rearrangement joins TRBV7-9 to TRBJ2-1, with no clear D. The V and J ends lost 10 bases and 5 bases respectively, with 6 bases between them. Germline assignment: CDR1 SEHNR and CDR2 FQNEAQ (reference sequence). The CDR3 consists of 10 residues. Here the CDR3 DNA reads TGTGCCATCTCGAACAATGAGCAGTTCTTC. The encoded protein is CAISNNEQFF.

The J gene is TRBJ2-1, the V gene TRBV7-9; D is uncertain. With 1 base removed from V and 12 bases from J, the gap between germline ends came to 10 bases. Looked up from germline, CDR1 is SEHNR and CDR2 is FQNEAQ (reference sequence). CDR3 length: 12 amino acids. The CDR3 bases are TGTGCCAGCAGCTTAGAGGGCAGGTGGCAGTTCTTC. It encodes CASSLEGRWQFF.

The CDR3 loop reads CASSVEGLANEQFF. In DNA, the CDR3 is TGTGCCAGCAGCGTAGAGGGACTAGCCAATGAGCAGTTCTTC. V gene TRBV9 combines with J gene TRBJ2-1, with TRBD2 identical over 9 bases. Per the germline V gene, CDR1 is SGDLS and CDR2 is YYNGEE. This CDR3 comprises 14 residues. Trimming took 0 bases from V and 6 from J; bases not matched to a gene: 1.

The gene calls are TRBV27 and TRBJ2-1; 7 nucleotides agree with TRBD1. Germline loops: CDR1 MNHEY, CDR2 SMNVEV (reference sequence). The CDR3 has 11 residues. V dropped 5 bases and J dropped 10; count of bases not matched to a gene: 2. The CDR3 spells CASSGGQEQFF. CDR3 nucleotides: TGTGCCAGCAGTGGGGGACAGGAGCAGTTCTTC.

In this sample, this clonotype turned up a few times. The chain links TRBV6-5 to TRBJ1-4, with 9 bases that match TRBD1. The V gene end was trimmed by 3 bases and the J gene end by 7 bases; junction bases not matched to a gene: 9. Germline CDR1 is MNHEY and CDR2 is SVGAGI. CDR3 length: 16 residues. CDR3 in amino acids: CASSYSPGQGFEKLFF. The CDR3 region has the DNA TGTGCCAGCAGTTATAGTCCGGGACAGGGTTTTGAAAAACTGTTTTTT.

This chain links TRBV6-1 with TRBJ2-7; D call uncertain. The ends were cut back, 7 bases at V and 11 bases at J, with 21 bases in the middle. CDR3 size: 13 residues. Per the germline V gene, CDR1 is MNHNS and CDR2 is SASEGT. CDR3 sequence: CASIPRNRHPKYF. The CDR3, as DNA: TGTGCCAGCATTCCGCGGAACCGGCACCCGAAGTACTTC.

V gene TRBV12-3 or TRBV12-4 combines with J gene TRBJ2-4, with 10 bases matching TRBD2. The CDR3 spans 16 residues. Germline trimming cut 5 bases from V and 13 bases from J; bases unmatched to any gene: 17. In DNA, the CDR3 is TGTGCCAGCAGTCAGCGGGAGGGCCGTAGGTACAATGAGCAGTACTTC. As protein: CASSQREGRRYNEQYF.

V usage is TRBV4-3 and J usage is TRBJ2-1; 9 bases are shared with TRBD2. Per the germline V gene, CDR1 is LGHNA and CDR2 is YSLEER. V dropped 0 bases and J dropped 8; count of bases not matched to a gene: 8. The CDR3 covers 16 residues. The chain's CDR3 is CASSQEIAAGGDEQFF. In DNA, the CDR3 is TGCGCCAGCAGCCAAGAAATAGCGGCGGGGGGGGATGAGCAGTTCTTC.

The chain couples TRBV20-1 to TRBJ2-7, with 7 bases fitting TRBD1. The germline gives CDR1 DFQATT, CDR2 SNEGSKA (reference sequence). The J segment lost 3 bases and the V segment lost 3 bases, leaving 11 bases of the junction unmatched. The CDR3 totals 15 residues. This CDR3 reads CSARGQKPVNYEQYF. CDR3 DNA sequence: TGCAGTGCTAGGGGACAGAAGCCCGTAAACTACGAGCAGTACTTC.

Only a few counts were recorded for this clonotype. The gene calls are TRBV9 and TRBJ1-5; 7 bases line up with TRBD1. The trim removed 3 bases at V and 4 bases at J, leaving 7 bases unmatched. The CDR3 has 15 amino acids. Germline V CDR1 and CDR2: SGDLS, YYNGEE. This CDR3 reads CASSGMGDRNQPQHF. The DNA for the CDR3 is TGTGCCAGCAGCGGGATGGGGGACAGAAATCAGCCCCAGCATTTT. Full variable domain (missing parts from reference TRBV9 and TRBJ1-5): DSGVTQTPKHLITATGQRVTLRCSPRSGDLSVYWYQQSLDQGLQFLIQYYNGEERAKGNILERFSAQQFPDLHSELNLSSLELGDSALYFCASSGMGDRNQPQHFGDGTRLSIL.

This clonotype was observed at least ten times. The V call is TRBV29-1, the J call TRBJ2-7, with D tentatively TRBD1 or TRBD2 (5 bases each). Trimming took off 5 bases at V and 5 bases at J, with 16 bases between the two ends. The CDR3 is 13 amino acids. The germline CDR1 and CDR2 sequences are SQVTM and ANQGSEA. CDR3 bases: TGCAGCGTTTGGGCCGAGGGGACCAACGAGCAGTACTTC. It codes for CSVWAEGTNEQYF.

The rearrangement links TRBV4-2 to TRBJ1-1, with D possibly being TRBD1 (6 bases). V was clipped by 4 bases and J by 1 base, with 13 bases between them. In germline, CDR1 is LGHNA, CDR2 YNFKEQ. The CDR3 has 15 amino acids. The CDR3 is CASSPGEGRNTEAFF. CDR3 DNA: TGTGCCAGCAGCCCAGGGGAGGGGAGGAACACTGAAGCTTTCTTT.

Only a few counts were recorded for this clonotype. The chain links TRBV5-6 to TRBJ2-6; D unclear. This CDR3 spans 16 amino acids. V was shortened by 1 base and J by 0 bases, with 8 bases between the two germline ends. The germline V gene has CDR1 SGHDT and CDR2 YYEEEE. In DNA form, the CDR3 reads TGTGCCAGCAGCTTGTTTGCGACCTCTGGGGCCAACGTCCTGACTTTC. Protein sequence: CASSLFATSGANVLTF.